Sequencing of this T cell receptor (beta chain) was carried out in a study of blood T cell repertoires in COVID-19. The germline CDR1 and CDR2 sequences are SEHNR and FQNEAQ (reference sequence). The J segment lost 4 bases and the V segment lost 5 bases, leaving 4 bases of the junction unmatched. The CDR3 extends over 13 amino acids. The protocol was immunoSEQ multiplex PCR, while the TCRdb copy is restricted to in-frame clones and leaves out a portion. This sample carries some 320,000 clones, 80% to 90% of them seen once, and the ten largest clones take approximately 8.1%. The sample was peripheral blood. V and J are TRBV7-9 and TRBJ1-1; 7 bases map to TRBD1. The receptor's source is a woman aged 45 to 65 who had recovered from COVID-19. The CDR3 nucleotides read TGTGCCAGCAGCCGACAGGGTAGCACTGAAGCTTTCTTT. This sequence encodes CASSRQGSTEAFF.